This entry describes one T cell receptor beta chain. Donors were ostensibly healthy at sampling, although undocumented immune exposures were probable. This record comes from a study of cytomegalovirus exposure and HLA in healthy donors. Primers: 60 Vbeta forward and 13 Jbeta reverse. In the original analysis: A later analysis counted about 80 million unique TCR beta chains, around 10 million shared. Sequencing used immunoSEQ multiplex PCR; TCRdb keeps in-frame clones, though not all of them. The V and J calls and clone size are taken from that table; D and trimming were inferred from the DNA. The repertoire holds tens of thousands of clones, with 84% as singletons. Sequencing used PBMCs. The origin of this receptor is a man aged 70-80 years in good health and CMV-seropositive.

This CDR3 is CASSQDPPGTGGEKLFF. CDR3 sequence (DNA): TGCGCCAGCAGCCAAGACCCCCCCGGGACAGGGGGGGAAAAACTGTTTTTT. The chain employs TRBV4-3 and TRBJ1-4, with TRBD1 matching over 11 bases. This CDR3 comprises 17 residues. CDR1 LGHNA and CDR2 YSLEER come from the germline V gene. V shed 0 bases and J 8 bases; nucleotides not matched to a gene: 8.